Detailed here is one T cell receptor beta chain. One entry per CDR3 protein results from TCRdb running MiXCR on the 5' RACE reads. Of approximately 40,000 distinct CDR3 sequences listed, around 30% are singletons. V dropped 2 bases and J dropped 10 bases, with 12 bases sitting between them. The CDR3 runs 14 residues. The germline V gene has CDR1 MDHEN and CDR2 SYDVKM. The sequence derives from a female donor with breast cancer. The sequencing sample was made of tumor-infiltrating memory CD4+ T cells sorted from the breast tumor. The subset: memory CD4+ T cells, CD4+CD45RO+CD25-. The chain employs TRBV28 and TRBJ1-6; the D gene is possibly TRBD1 (5 bases). CDR3 protein: CASSLTQEDSPLHF. As DNA, the CDR3 is TGTGCCAGCAGTTTAACACAGGAGGACTCACCCCTCCACTTT.